Presented here are 29 T cell receptor beta chains from one specimen sequenced in a study of T-cell reconstitution after alpha-beta-depleted transplantation in children. Unique molecular identifiers were used in preparing the TCRbeta library. TCRdb reanalysed the PCR reads using MiXCR and keeps one entry per CDR3 protein. The sample shows 600,000 to 700,000 distinct CDR3 sequences, around 13% of them seen only once. Sequenced material: PBMCs, taken before TCRalphabeta/CD19-depleted stem cell transplant. These receptors all stem from a girl aged 2 to 10 with congenital amegakaryocytic thrombocytopenia, due to receive a stem cell transplant.

The gene calls are TRBV15 and TRBJ1-5, with no clear D. This CDR3 spans 13 amino acids. With 4 bases removed from V and 5 bases from J, the gap between germline ends came to 9 bases. CDR1 and CDR2 from the germline V gene are LNHNV and YYDKDF (reference sequence). CDR3 DNA sequence: TGTGCCACCAGCATCCGGGGTGATCAGCCCCAGCATTTT. Residues: CATSIRGDQPQHF.

The chain links TRBV4-1 to TRBJ2-2; 10 nucleotides line up with TRBD2. CDR3 size: 16 residues. V trimming: 1 base; J trimming: 7 bases; junction bases outside the gene matches: 6. Germline values: CDR1 MGHRA, CDR2 YSYEKL. CDR3 in DNA: TGCGCCAGCAGCCAAGGCCCTAGCGGGAGAGGCGGGGAGCTGTTTTTT. It translates to CASSQGPSGRGGELFF.

This clonotype was observed a few times. The gene calls are TRBV5-1 and TRBJ2-2; the D is unclear. The V end lost 0 bases, the J end lost 7 bases, and 7 bases lay between the germline ends. The germline V gene has CDR1 SGHRS and CDR2 YFSETQ. The CDR3 contains 13 residues. As DNA, the CDR3 is TGCGCCAGCAGCTTGGTCTGGATCGGGGAGCTGTTTTTT. As protein: CASSLVWIGELFF.

The chain uses TRBV7-3 and TRBJ1-1; D is undetermined. The CDR3 contains 12 residues. Germline values: CDR1 SGHTA, CDR2 FQGTGA. The V and J ends lost 5 bases and 12 bases respectively, with 16 bases between them. This CDR3 is CASSLPGAETFF. The CDR3 DNA sequence: TGTGCCAGCAGCCTCCCCGGCGCTGAGACTTTCTTT. Variable domain in full (rest from reference TRBV7-3 and TRBJ1-1): GAGVSQTPSNKVTEKGKYVELRCDPISGHTALYWYRQSLGQGPEFLIYFQGTGAADDSGLPNDRFFAVRPEGSVSTLKIQRTERGDSAVYLCASSLPGAETFFGQGTRLTVV.

This clonotype has only a few counts. V is TRBV19 and J is TRBJ2-2; D not resolved. Deletions cut 6 bases from V and 2 bases from J, with 7 bases between. The CDR3 covers 13 residues. The germline V gene has CDR1 LNHDA and CDR2 SQIVND (reference sequence). CDR3 bases: TGTGCCAGTAGGCTACTTAACACCGGGGAGCTGTTTTTT. Protein: CASRLLNTGELFF.

Many counts were recorded for this clonotype. V usage is TRBV27 and J usage is TRBJ2-1; D is uncertain. The CDR3 length is 11 residues. V was cut by 8 bases and J by 7 bases, with 9 bases left in between. In germline, CDR1 is MNHEY, CDR2 SMNVEV (reference sequence). CDR3 residues: CASRMRNEQFF. The CDR3 DNA follows: TGTGCCAGCCGTATGCGGAATGAGCAGTTCTTC.

This chain links TRBV30 with TRBJ1-5; no firm D call. Trimming removed 0 bases at V and 5 bases at J, with 11 bases between. CDR1 GTSNPN and CDR2 SVGIG come from the germline V gene (reference sequence). This CDR3 has 14 amino acids. CDR3 protein: CAWSVNSIYQPQHF. The CDR3 region has the DNA TGTGCCTGGAGTGTCAACAGTATTTATCAGCCCCAGCATTTT. Full variable domain (missing parts from reference TRBV30 and TRBJ1-5): SQTIHQWPATLVQPVGSPLSLECTVEGTSNPNLYWYRQAAGRGLQLLFYSVGIGQISSEVPQNLSASRPQDRQFILSSKKLLLSDSGFYLCAWSVNSIYQPQHFGDGTRLSIL.

This clonotype came up a few times. The chain is built from TRBV18 and TRBJ2-1, with 11 bases matching TRBD2. The germline V gene encodes CDR1 KGHSH and CDR2 LQKENI. The ends lost 2 bases at V and 5 bases at J; junction bases unmatched: 8. The CDR3 spans 17 residues. DNA of the CDR3: TGTGCCAGCTCACCAATGCCGGGGGGACTAGCGGACAATGAGCAGTTCTTC. It yields the protein CASSPMPGGLADNEQFF. The full variable domain, its missing parts supplied by reference TRBV18 and TRBJ2-1, is NAGVMQNPRHLVRRRGQEARLRCSPMKGHSHVYWYRQLPEEGLKFMVYLQKENIIDESGMPKERFSAEFPKEGPSILRIQQVVRGDSAAYFCASSPMPGGLADNEQFFGPGTRLTVL.

This clonotype showed up just a few times. This chain connects TRBV29-1 to TRBJ2-6, with D tentatively TRBD1 (6 bases). Trimming pared 4 bases from V and 0 bases from J, leaving 13 bases between. The CDR3 loop spans 16 amino acids. From germline, CDR1 is SQVTM and CDR2 ANQGSEA. The CDR3 sequence: CSVAQGPVSGANVLTF. The CDR3 coding sequence is TGCAGCGTTGCACAGGGCCCTGTCTCTGGGGCCAACGTCCTGACTTTC.

This clonotype showed up many times. The V and J genes are TRBV5-1 and TRBJ1-2, with 9 positions matching TRBD1. J gave up 6 bases and V 4 bases, and 4 bases lay outside the gene matches. The CDR3 covers 13 residues. CDR1 is SGHRS, CDR2 YFSETQ, per germline. The CDR3 coding sequence is TGCGCCAGCAGCGAAACAGGGGGCCATGGCTACACCTTC. Its translation: CASSETGGHGYTF. The full variable domain, its missing parts supplied by reference TRBV5-1 and TRBJ1-2, is KAGVTQTPRYLIKTRGQQVTLSCSPISGHRSVSWYQQTPGQGLQFLFEYFSETQRNKGNFPGRFSGRQFSNSRSEMNVSTLELGDSALYLCASSETGGHGYTFGSGTRLTVV.

In this sample, this clonotype turned up many times. The chain uses TRBV5-1 and TRBJ1-1; D is unclear. Germline CDR1 SGHRS, CDR2 YFSETQ. CDR3 size: 13 residues. Trimming stripped 5 bases from V and 0 bases from J, with 8 bases between. The CDR3 spells CASSQNMNTEAFF. The CDR3 DNA reads as TGCGCCAGCAGTCAAAACATGAACACTGAAGCTTTCTTT.

The chain joins TRBV20-1 to TRBJ2-1; no clear D. Trimming removed 1 base from V and 0 bases from J, with 10 bases in between. Germline CDR1 and CDR2: DFQATT and SNEGSKA (reference sequence). The CDR3 runs 15 residues. CDR3 loop: CSARGLTYSYNEQFF. In nucleotides, the CDR3 is TGCAGTGCTAGAGGGCTGACTTACTCCTACAATGAGCAGTTCTTC.

The rearrangement links TRBV20-1 to TRBJ2-1; D gene uncertain. Looked up from germline, CDR1 is DFQATT and CDR2 is SNEGSKA (reference sequence). The CDR3 extends over 10 amino acids. Trimming removed 5 bases from V and 6 bases from J, with 5 bases in between. CDR3 nucleotides: TGCAGTGCTTATGGCAATGAGCAGTTCTTC. Translated, it gives CSAYGNEQFF.

This clonotype was seen only once. A read error may account for a junction end that differs from germline. The gene calls are TRBV27 and TRBJ2-7, with D unclear. In germline, CDR1 is MNHEY, CDR2 SMNVEV (reference sequence). The CDR3 spans 15 residues. The CDR3 DNA follows: TGTGCCAGCAGTTTATGGTCTGGTGGAATTTACGAGCAGCACTTC. It is translated as CASSLWSGGIYEQHF.

The chain joins TRBV7-2 to TRBJ2-5, with 13 positions matching TRBD2. The CDR3 contains 15 residues. With V trimmed by 5 bases and J by 4 bases, 4 bases remained unmatched. Germline CDR1 reads SGHTA; CDR2 reads FQGNSA. The CDR3 DNA follows: TGTGCCAGCAGCCAAGGGACTAGCGGGACAGAGACCCAGTACTTC. This gives the protein CASSQGTSGTETQYF.

This clonotype showed up just a few times. This chain connects TRBV29-1 to TRBJ2-2; weak D call: TRBD1 (6 bases). Germline V CDR1 and CDR2: SQVTM, ANQGSEA. The ends were cut back, 5 bases at V and 8 bases at J, with 15 bases in the middle. This CDR3 spans 13 amino acids. This chain's CDR3 is CSVPRGSGGELFF. DNA of the CDR3: TGCAGCGTTCCCAGGGGCTCGGGAGGGGAGCTGTTTTTT.

This clonotype appeared many times. The J gene is TRBJ1-2, the V gene TRBV29-1; 7 bases are a match to TRBD1. Germline V gene lookup returns CDR1 SQVTM and CDR2 ANQGSEA. The CDR3 totals 13 residues. V dropped 8 bases and J dropped 0; count of bases not matched to a gene: 6. CDR3 in DNA: TGCAGCATCGCGACAGGGTCTAACTATGGCTACACCTTC. Its translation is CSIATGSNYGYTF.

This clonotype was seen ten or more times. The V gene is TRBV12-3 or TRBV12-4, the J gene TRBJ2-2; D uncertain. CDR3 length: 13 residues. V shed 3 bases and J shed 4 bases, with 6 bases lying between them. CDR3 loop: CASSFTVTGELFF. Written as DNA, the CDR3 is TGTGCCAGCAGTTTCACAGTCACCGGGGAGCTGTTTTTT.

This clonotype was counted only a few times. The rearrangement links TRBV18 to TRBJ2-5; D is ambiguous. CDR1 and CDR2 (germline): KGHSH, LQKENI. The CDR3 has 15 amino acids. V lost 1 base and J 1 base, leaving 10 bases between the germline ends. The CDR3 reads CASSPRAQLQETQYF. In DNA form, the CDR3 reads TGTGCCAGCTCACCACGGGCACAGCTCCAAGAGACCCAGTACTTC.

In its sample, this clonotype was seen many times. This rearrangement joins TRBV24-1 to TRBJ2-1; D ambiguous. Germline lookup yields CDR1 KGHDR and CDR2 SFDVKD. Trimming stripped 5 bases from V and 0 bases from J, with 7 bases between. The CDR3 has 14 amino acids. CDR3 nucleotides: TGTGCCACCAGTGGAGTGAGCTCCTACAATGAGCAGTTCTTC. Encoded protein: CATSGVSSYNEQFF.

This clonotype has at least ten counts. V and J are TRBV7-6 and TRBJ1-3, with 8 bases aligning to TRBD1. CDR1 and CDR2 (germline): SGHVS, FNYEAQ. CDR3 length: 16 amino acids. Trimming removed 2 bases from V and 4 bases from J; junction bases left unmatched: 7. CDR3 sequence (DNA): TGTGCCAGCAGCTTAACAGGGGGTCGGGTCGGAAACACCATATATTTT. Translated: CASSLTGGRVGNTIYF.

V usage is TRBV18 and J usage is TRBJ2-7, with 12 bases lining up with TRBD2. The CDR3 spans 18 residues. V lost 2 bases and J lost 3; bases outside the gene matches: 11. Germline V lookup: CDR1 KGHSH, CDR2 LQKENI. This chain's CDR3 is CASSPSDLGLAGFYEQYF. CDR3 nucleotides: TGTGCCAGCTCACCAAGTGACCTCGGACTAGCGGGGTTCTACGAGCAGTACTTC.

Here the CDR3 DNA reads TGCGCCAGCAGCTTCCCTAGCGGGACCGCGAATGATGAGCAGTTCTTC. Translated: CASSFPSGTANDEQFF. The chain uses TRBV5-1 and TRBJ2-1; 9 bases align to TRBD2. Germline V gene sequence: CDR1 SGHRS, CDR2 YFSETQ. V lost 2 bases, J lost 8 bases, and 11 bases stayed unmatched. This CDR3 contains 16 residues.

The chain combines TRBV2 with TRBJ2-1; D is undetermined. The CDR3 runs to 13 residues. Germline V gene lookup returns CDR1 SNHLY and CDR2 FYNNEI. V was pared by 6 bases and J by 7 bases, with 13 bases between. The CDR3 DNA reads as TGTGCCAGCAGGGGCTCAATGGGTAATGAGCAGTTCTTC. It codes for CASRGSMGNEQFF.

Note on this clonotype: This may stem from a read error, because a much larger clone lies one nucleotide away. The chain has TRBV5-1 and TRBJ2-2, with D tentatively TRBD2 (6 bases). Trimming removed 4 bases from V and 4 bases from J, with 14 bases in between. The CDR3 is made up of 15 amino acids. CDR1 and CDR2 from the germline V gene are SGHRS and YFSETQ. Here the CDR3 DNA reads TGCGCCAGCAGCCCGGGAGAGCCTTTCACCGGGGAGCTGTTTTTT. The encoded protein is CASSPGEPFTGELFF. Looking up the rest from reference TRBV5-1 and TRBJ2-2 gives the full variable domain: KAGVTQTPRYLIKTRGQQVTLSCSPISGHRSVSWYQQTPGQGLQFLFEYFSETQRNKGNFPGRFSGRQFSNSRSEMNVSTLELGDSALYLCASSPGEPFTGELFFGEGSRLTVL.

This clonotype was seen many times. V and J are TRBV12-3 or TRBV12-4 and TRBJ2-2; D uncertain. The CDR3 is 11 residues long. V dropped 7 bases and J dropped 7 bases, with 7 bases sitting between them. For the CDR3, the DNA is TGTGCCAGCAACGGTTACGGGGAGCTGTTTTTT. Its protein is CASNGYGELFF.

This clonotype was seen at least ten times. The chain carries TRBV5-1 and TRBJ2-3; D may be TRBD1 (5 bases). Trimming took 4 bases from V and 0 from J, leaving 15 bases between them. This CDR3 contains 16 residues. From germline, CDR1 is SGHRS and CDR2 YFSETQ. For the CDR3, the DNA is TGCGCCAGCAGCCTTACAGGAGTCCCTAGCACAGATACGCAGTATTTT. This gives the protein CASSLTGVPSTDTQYF.

In this sample, this clonotype turned up a few times. The rearrangement uses TRBV3-1 and TRBJ2-2, with D perhaps being TRBD1 or TRBD2 (5 bases each). The germline gives CDR1 LGHDT, CDR2 YNNKEL (reference sequence). V was shortened by 3 bases and J by 6 bases, with 11 bases between the two germline ends. CDR3 length: 14 amino acids. The CDR3 protein is CASSQTNRPGELFF. As DNA, the CDR3 is TGTGCCAGCAGCCAGACTAACAGGCCCGGGGAGCTGTTTTTT.

V and J are TRBV2 and TRBJ1-4, with D hard to call. CDR1 and CDR2 (germline): SNHLY, FYNNEI. V lost 7 bases and J 5 bases, leaving 11 bases between the germline ends. CDR3 length: 13 amino acids. The CDR3 reads CASNGFQNEKLFF. DNA of the CDR3: TGTGCCAGCAACGGTTTTCAAAATGAAAAACTGTTTTTT.